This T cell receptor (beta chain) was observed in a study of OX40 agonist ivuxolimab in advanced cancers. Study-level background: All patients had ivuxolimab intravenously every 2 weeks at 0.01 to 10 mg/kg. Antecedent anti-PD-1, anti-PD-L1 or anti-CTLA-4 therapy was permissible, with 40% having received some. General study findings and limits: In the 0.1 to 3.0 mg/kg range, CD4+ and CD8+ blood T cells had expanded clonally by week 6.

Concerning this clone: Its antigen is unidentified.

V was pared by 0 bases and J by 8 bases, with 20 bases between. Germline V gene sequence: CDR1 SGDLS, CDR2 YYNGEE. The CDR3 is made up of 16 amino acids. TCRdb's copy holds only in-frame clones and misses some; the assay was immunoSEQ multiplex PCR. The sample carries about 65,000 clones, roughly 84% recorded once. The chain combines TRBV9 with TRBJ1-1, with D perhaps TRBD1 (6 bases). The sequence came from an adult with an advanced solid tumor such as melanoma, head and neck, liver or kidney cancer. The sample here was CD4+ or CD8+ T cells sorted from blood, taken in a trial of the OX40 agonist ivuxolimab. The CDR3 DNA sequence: TGTGCCAGCAGCGTAGCACAATCCGGGCCCCAGGGGGAAGCTTTCTTT. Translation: CASSVAQSGPQGEAFF.